The source of this T cell receptor (beta chain) is a study of OX40 agonist ivuxolimab in advanced cancers. Overall study context: While on treatment, patients had intravenous ivuxolimab at 0.01 to 10 mg/kg every 2 weeks. Allowance was made for prior anti-PD-1, anti-PD-L1 or anti-CTLA-4 therapy, and about 40% had some. The mean age was approximately 56 years, ranging from 23 to 79, with 80% to 85% of participants male.

Profiled with immunoSEQ multiplex PCR; TCRdb holds only in-frame clones, not every one. The sample consists of about 22,000 clones, 84% of them appearing once. Details on this clone: A junction boundary mismatches the germline segment, possibly from a read error.

Germline V gene data show CDR1 as SSHAT and CDR2 as FNYEAQ (reference sequence). This CDR3 contains 15 residues. This receptor was obtained from an adult with an advanced solid tumor such as melanoma, head and neck, liver or kidney cancer. Sequenced here: CD4+ or CD8+ T cells sorted from blood, sampled in a trial of the OX40 agonist ivuxolimab. The chain joins TRBV7-7 to TRBJ2-5; D assignment may be TRBD1 or TRBD2 (9 bases each). CDR3 nucleotide sequence: TGTGCTAGCAGCTTAGCGGGGGACAGGGAAGAGACCCAGTACTTC. This codes for CASSLAGDREETQYF.